These T cell receptor beta chains were read from a single sample in a study of response to subunit inactivated influenza vaccine. TCRdb re-analysed the RT-PCR reads in MiXCR, keeping a single row per CDR3 protein. The sample has about 520,000 distinct CDR3 sequences, over 25% seen once; the top ten hold approximately 2%. The material sequenced was CD4+ T cells sorted from PBMCs, taken approximately 5 days after vaccination. Every receptor here comes from a man aged 45-65 years who received an inactivated influenza vaccine. Each CDR3 is given with its conserved first and last residue.

cdr3_aa j_call v_call
CASGLMTGETQYF TRBJ2-5 TRBV12-5
CASSYTRTAEAFF TRBJ1-1 TRBV7-2
CASSKGGTGAPYGYTF TRBJ1-2 TRBV7-2
CASSPIASGGTSTDTQYF TRBJ2-3 TRBV12-3/TRBV12-4
CASSLSSTGELFF TRBJ2-2 TRBV5-1
CATSDHYRGRNDEQFF TRBJ2-1 TRBV24-1
CASGPGQGADTQYF TRBJ2-3 TRBV12-5
CSAGRGTESSYEQYF TRBJ2-7 TRBV20-1
CASSLGAPTDYNEQFF TRBJ2-1 TRBV5-6
CASSYNRNGYTF TRBJ1-2 TRBV6-2/TRBV6-3
CSARASGRWINEQFF TRBJ2-1 TRBV20-1
CSAASGADYGYTF TRBJ1-2 TRBV20-1
CASSYSPGFDSGANVLTF TRBJ2-6 TRBV6-5
CASKGRRRIAKNIQYF TRBJ2-4 TRBV28
CASSPSDTQYF TRBJ2-3 TRBV5-5
CRAGGRSGYTF TRBJ1-2 TRBV20-1
CASTVTSGILDTQYF TRBJ2-3 TRBV7-2
CASSPTSGEYNEQFF TRBJ2-1 TRBV5-4
CASSYLGYNEQFF TRBJ2-1 TRBV6-2/TRBV6-3
CSATRGAGELFF TRBJ2-2 TRBV20-1
CSARELVGRGVQETQYF TRBJ2-5 TRBV20-1
CSARPGLAGGEIDTQYF TRBJ2-3 TRBV20-1
CSASGAAYEQYF TRBJ2-7 TRBV20-1
CASSSGQGPYNEQFF TRBJ2-1 TRBV5-1
CASSLDPRDLGTGELFF TRBJ2-2 TRBV11-2
CASSLQGTDTYEQYF TRBJ2-7 TRBV5-1
CASSDRTGNTGELFF TRBJ2-2 TRBV12-3/TRBV12-4
CASSRNQNNEQFF TRBJ2-1 TRBV4-3
CSARDGLRTSGTTQYF TRBJ2-3 TRBV20-1
CASSGGQVIYGYTF TRBJ1-2 TRBV2
CASRRPNEKLFF TRBJ1-4 TRBV6-6
CASSQVRLAGVNEQFF TRBJ2-1 TRBV3-1
CASSDTGGSIDEQFF TRBJ2-1 TRBV12-3/TRBV12-4
CASSEFSGLSHNEQFF TRBJ2-1 TRBV25-1
CASSRGSNQPQHF TRBJ1-5 TRBV11-2
CAADGGTDTQYF TRBJ2-3 TRBV10-3
CSGQGFSYNEQFF TRBJ2-1 TRBV29-1
CSRNQMGPDLGEETQYF TRBJ2-5 TRBV29-1
CASSTGTGLYEQYF TRBJ2-7 TRBV18
CASSLWWSSGGNEQFF TRBJ2-1 TRBV7-2
CATSDYKGYRTDTQYF TRBJ2-3 TRBV24-1
CASSISGFSYNEQFF TRBJ2-1 TRBV2
CASSIRRFNQPQHF TRBJ1-5 TRBV27
CASRDTVTEQYF TRBJ2-7 TRBV6-2/TRBV6-3